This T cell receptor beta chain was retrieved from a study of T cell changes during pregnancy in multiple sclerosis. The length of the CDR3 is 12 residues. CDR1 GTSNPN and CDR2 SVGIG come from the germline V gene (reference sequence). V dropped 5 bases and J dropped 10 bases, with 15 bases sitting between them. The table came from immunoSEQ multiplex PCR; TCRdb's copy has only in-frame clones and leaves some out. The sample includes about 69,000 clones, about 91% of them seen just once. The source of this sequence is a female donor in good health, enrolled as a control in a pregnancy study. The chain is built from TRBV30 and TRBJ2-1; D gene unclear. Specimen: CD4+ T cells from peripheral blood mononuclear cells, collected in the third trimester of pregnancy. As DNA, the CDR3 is TGTGCCTGGGCGTCCCAGGATAGGGAGCAGTTCTTC. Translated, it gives CAWASQDREQFF.